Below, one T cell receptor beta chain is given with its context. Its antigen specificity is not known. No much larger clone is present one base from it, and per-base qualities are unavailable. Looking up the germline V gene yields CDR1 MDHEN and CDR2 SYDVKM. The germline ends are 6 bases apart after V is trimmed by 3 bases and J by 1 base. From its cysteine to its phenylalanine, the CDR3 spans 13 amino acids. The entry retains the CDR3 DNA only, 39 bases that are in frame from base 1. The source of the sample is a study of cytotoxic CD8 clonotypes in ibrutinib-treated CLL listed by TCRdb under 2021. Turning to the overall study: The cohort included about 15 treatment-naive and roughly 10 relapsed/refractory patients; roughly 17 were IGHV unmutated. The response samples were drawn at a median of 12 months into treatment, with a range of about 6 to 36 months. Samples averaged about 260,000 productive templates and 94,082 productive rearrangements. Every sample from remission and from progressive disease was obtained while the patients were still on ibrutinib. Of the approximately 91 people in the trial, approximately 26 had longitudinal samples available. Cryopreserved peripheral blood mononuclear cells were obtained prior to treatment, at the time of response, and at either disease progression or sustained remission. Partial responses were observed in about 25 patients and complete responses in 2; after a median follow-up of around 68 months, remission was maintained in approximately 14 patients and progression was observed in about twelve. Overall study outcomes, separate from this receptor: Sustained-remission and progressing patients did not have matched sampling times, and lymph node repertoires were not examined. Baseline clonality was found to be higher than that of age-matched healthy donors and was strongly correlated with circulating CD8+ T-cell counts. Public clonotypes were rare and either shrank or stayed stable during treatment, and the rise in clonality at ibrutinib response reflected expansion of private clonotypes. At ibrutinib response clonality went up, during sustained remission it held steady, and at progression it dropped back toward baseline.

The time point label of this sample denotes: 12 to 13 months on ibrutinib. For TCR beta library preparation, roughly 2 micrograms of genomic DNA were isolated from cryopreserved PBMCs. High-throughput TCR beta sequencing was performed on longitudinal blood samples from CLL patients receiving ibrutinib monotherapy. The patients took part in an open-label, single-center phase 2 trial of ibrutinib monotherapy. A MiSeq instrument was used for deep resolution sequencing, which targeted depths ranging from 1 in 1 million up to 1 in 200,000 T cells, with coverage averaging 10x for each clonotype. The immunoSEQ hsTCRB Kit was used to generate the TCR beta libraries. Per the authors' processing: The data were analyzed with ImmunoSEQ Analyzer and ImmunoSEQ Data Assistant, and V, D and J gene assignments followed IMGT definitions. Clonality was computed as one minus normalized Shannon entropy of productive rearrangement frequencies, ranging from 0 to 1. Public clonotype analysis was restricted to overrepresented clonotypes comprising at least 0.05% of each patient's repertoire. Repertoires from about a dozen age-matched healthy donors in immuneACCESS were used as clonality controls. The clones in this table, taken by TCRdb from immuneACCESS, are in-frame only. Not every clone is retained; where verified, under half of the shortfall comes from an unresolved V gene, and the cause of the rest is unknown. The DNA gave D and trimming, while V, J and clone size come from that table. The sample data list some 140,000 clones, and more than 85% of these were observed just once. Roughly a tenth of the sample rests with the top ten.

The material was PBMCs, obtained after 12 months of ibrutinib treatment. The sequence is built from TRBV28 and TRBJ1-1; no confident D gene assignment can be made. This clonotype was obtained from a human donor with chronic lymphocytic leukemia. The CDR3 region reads CASSFSRNTEAFF. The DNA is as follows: TGTGCCAGCAGTTTTTCAAGGAACACTGAAGCTTTCTTT.